This TCR beta chain originates from a study of blood T cells in healthy people across ages. The CDR3 runs 14 residues. Germline V CDR1 and CDR2: LGHNA, YNFKEQ. Only one count was recorded for this clonotype. One end of the junction is discordant with germline, which a read error may explain. Next came a second PCR, run for about 7 to 12 cycles, which used a sample-barcoded 5' primer along with a J-beta primer mix. TCRdb independently ran MiXCR on the 5' RACE reads; one entry per CDR3 protein. The table has under 1,000,000 distinct CDR3 sequences, 46% seen once. The receptor was isolated from an elderly man in good health. Sequencing was done on a sample of blood. The chain is built from TRBV4-2 and TRBJ1-4; D not certain. CDR3 sequence: CANSQDPGGEKLFF. CDR3 nucleotides: TGTGCCAACAGCCAAGACCCGGGAGGTGAAAAACTGTTTTTT.